A single sample is the source of the 26 T cell receptor beta chains below, sequenced in a study of CD8 T cells in ankylosing spondylitis (dated by TCRdb to 2016 to 2017). What the authors observed across the whole study: A TCR beta motif made up of roughly eight highly homologous amino acid variants appeared to be characteristic of blood from ankylosing spondylitis patients.

The antigens of these receptors remain unknown. The protocol used for the library was 5' RACE. The sequencing machine was an Illumina HiSeq 2500. TCRdb trimmed public reads at Q25 via fastp, called clones via MiXCR and kept in-frame beta chains. Every CDR3 protein is listed once, alongside the most common genes and DNA of its rows. The sample data list a few hundred thousand distinct CDR3 sequences, and roughly 13% of these were observed just once. Around 7% of the sample goes to the ten largest clones. The sample comprised blood, either unsorted or a sorted T cell fraction (not recorded which). These receptors were taken from a male donor with ankylosing spondylitis.

The V gene is TRBV20-1, the J gene TRBJ2-1; 9 nucleotides align to TRBD2. CDR3 length equals 13 residues. From germline, CDR1 is DFQATT and CDR2 SNEGSKA (reference sequence). The junction had 6 bases not matched to a gene; V was cut back by 1 base and J by 11 bases. CDR3 nucleotide sequence: TGCAGTGCTAGAGTGGGTAGCGGGAGCCAGCAGTTCTTC. Amino acid sequence: CSARVGSGSQQFF.

The chain has TRBV3-1 and TRBJ2-1; tentatively, D is TRBD2 (6 bases). CDR1 is LGHDT, CDR2 YNNKEL, per germline (reference sequence). V dropped 4 bases and J dropped 7 bases, with 17 bases sitting between them. This CDR3 has 15 residues. The CDR3 region is CASSPWGTSQNEQFF. The CDR3 DNA is TGTGCCAGCAGCCCTTGGGGGACTTCTCAAAATGAGCAGTTCTTC.

This clonotype was observed a handful of times. The V call is TRBV6-5, the J call TRBJ2-1; TRBD2 aligns across 7 bases. V was pared by 0 bases and J by 8 bases, with 7 bases of the junction left unmatched. This CDR3 is 15 amino acids long. Germline V gives CDR1 MNHEY, CDR2 SVGAGI. As DNA, the CDR3 is TGTGCCAGCAGTTACTCGTGGGCCCGGGGGGATGAGCAGTTCTTC. This codes for CASSYSWARGDEQFF.

The table lists this clonotype with a few counts. This chain joins TRBV3-1 and TRBJ2-1, with no clear D. V gave up 0 bases and J gave up 9 bases, with 21 bases separating them. Germline CDR1 reads LGHDT; CDR2 reads YNNKEL (reference sequence). This CDR3 comprises 17 residues. CDR3 sequence: CASSQDYVAGFEGEQFF. In DNA, the CDR3 is TGTGCCAGCAGCCAAGATTATGTTGCTGGTTTTGAAGGTGAGCAGTTCTTC.

The V and J genes are TRBV20-1 and TRBJ1-4, with D perhaps matching TRBD1 (5 bases). Germline CDR1 reads DFQATT; CDR2 reads SNEGSKA (reference sequence). This CDR3 has 16 residues. V shed 6 bases and J shed 0 bases, with 17 bases lying between them. CDR3 sequence: CSALGGDKATNEKLFF. In DNA, the CDR3 is TGCAGTGCCCTTGGGGGAGATAAGGCAACTAATGAAAAACTGTTTTTT.

This clonotype was seen many times. The chain has TRBV5-1 and TRBJ2-1; D is perhaps TRBD2 (6 bases). Trimming stripped 0 bases from V and 4 bases from J, with 14 bases between. This CDR3 is built from 16 residues. Per the germline V gene, CDR1 is SGHRS and CDR2 is YFSETQ. CDR3 coding DNA: TGCGCCAGCAGCTTGGAGATTAGCGGAGATTACAATGAGCAGTTCTTC. It encodes CASSLEISGDYNEQFF.

CDR3 in DNA: TGTGCCAGCAGGCAACGGACAGGGGTTGGGGTTGAAGCTTTCTTT. Translated, it gives CASRQRTGVGVEAFF. This sequence joins TRBV2 and TRBJ1-1; 9 bases agree with TRBD1. Germline trimming cut 6 bases from V and 7 bases from J; bases unmatched to any gene: 12. Looked up from germline, CDR1 is SNHLY and CDR2 is FYNNEI. The CDR3 is 15 residues long.

The chain uses TRBV18 and TRBJ2-7, with no clear D. This CDR3 region has 14 residues. The germline V gene encodes CDR1 KGHSH and CDR2 LQKENI. With 6 bases removed from V and 3 bases from J, the gap between germline ends came to 15 bases. CDR3 nucleotide sequence: TGTGCCAGCTCCAATTCCCATGGCTACTACGAGCAGTACTTC. Translating it yields CASSNSHGYYEQYF.

The genes are TRBV18 and TRBJ1-2; possible D gene TRBD1, 5 bases. CDR3 length equals 13 residues. Germline CDR1 reads KGHSH; CDR2 reads LQKENI. V lost 3 bases and J lost 4, with 9 bases in between. The CDR3 loop reads CASSPDRIYGYTF. In nucleotides, the CDR3 is TGTGCCAGCTCACCTGACAGAATCTATGGCTACACCTTC.

Many counts were recorded for this clonotype. The genes are TRBV20-1 and TRBJ2-2; TRBD1 matches at 11 bases. In germline, CDR1 is DFQATT, CDR2 SNEGSKA (reference sequence). This CDR3 region has 15 residues. Unmatched junction bases numbered 8, after V lost 6 bases and J lost 5 bases. CDR3 in DNA: TGCAGTGCCTCCGTCCGGGACAGGGGGACCGGGGAGCTGTTTTTT. Amino acids: CSASVRDRGTGELFF.

This clonotype has just a few counts. V usage is TRBV10-2 and J usage is TRBJ2-7; the D is unclear. Trimming removed 3 bases from V and 3 bases from J, with 12 bases in between. Germline CDR1 and CDR2: WSHSY and SAAADI. The CDR3 runs 14 residues. CDR3 sequence reads: CASSDGHRIYEQYF. CDR3 nucleotide sequence: TGCGCCAGCAGTGACGGGCACCGTATCTACGAGCAGTACTTC.

This clonotype was seen a handful of times. The CDR3 here is CASSQRTGGNEKLFF. DNA for the CDR3: TGTGCCAGCAGCCAACGGACAGGGGGGAATGAAAAACTGTTTTTT. The chain recombines TRBV3-1 with TRBJ1-4; 10 positions agree with TRBD1. J gave up 5 bases and V 2 bases, and 2 bases lay outside the gene matches. CDR1 LGHDT and CDR2 YNNKEL come from the germline V gene (reference sequence). The CDR3 covers 15 residues. Full variable domain (outside the CDR3, taken from reference TRBV3-1 and TRBJ1-4): DTAVSQTPKYLVTQMGNDKSIKCEQNLGHDTMYWYKQDSKKFLKIMFSYNNKELIINETVPNRFSPKSPDKAHLNLHINSLELGDSAVYFCASSQRTGGNEKLFFGSGTQLSVL.

The rearrangement links TRBV19 to TRBJ2-1, with D uncertain. Trimming removed 3 bases at V and 0 bases at J, with 9 bases between. Looked up from germline, CDR1 is LNHDA and CDR2 is SQIVND (reference sequence). This CDR3 is 15 amino acids long. The CDR3 protein is CASSIAHSSYNEQFF. CDR3 sequence (DNA): TGTGCCAGTAGTATTGCCCACAGCTCCTACAATGAGCAGTTCTTC.

This clonotype was picked up many times. The rearrangement links TRBV7-2 to TRBJ1-1; a weak D match, TRBD1 (5 bases). The CDR3 extends over 14 amino acids. Between the trimmed V and J ends, which lost 4 bases and 3 bases, there was a span of 12 bases. In germline, CDR1 is SGHTA, CDR2 FQGNSA. This CDR3 is CASSSGSMDTEAFF. DNA for the CDR3: TGTGCCAGCAGCTCAGGGTCCATGGACACTGAAGCTTTCTTT.

The genes are TRBV20-1 and TRBJ2-1; TRBD1 matches 7 bases. V was pared by 0 bases and J by 8 bases, with 7 bases of the junction left unmatched. The CDR3 is 14 amino acids. In germline, CDR1 is DFQATT, CDR2 SNEGSKA (reference sequence). The CDR3 nucleotides read TGCAGTGCTAGAGAAGGGGGCCAAGGTCATGAGCAGTTCTTC. Residues: CSAREGGQGHEQFF.

The chain carries TRBV27 and TRBJ2-1, with D perhaps TRBD2 (5 bases). This CDR3 region has 15 residues. Trimming removed 2 bases from V and 3 bases from J, with 11 bases in between. Germline loops: CDR1 MNHEY, CDR2 SMNVEV (reference sequence). The CDR3 loop reads CASSLTPGSYNEQFF. The CDR3 DNA follows: TGTGCCAGCAGTTTAACCCCGGGAAGCTACAATGAGCAGTTCTTC.

This clonotype was detected only a few times. This chain connects TRBV7-7 to TRBJ2-2; D is perhaps TRBD2 (5 bases). V lost 3 bases to trimming and J lost 4 bases, with 9 bases between them. CDR3 size: 14 residues. Germline values: CDR1 SSHAT, CDR2 FNYEAQ (reference sequence). CDR3 protein: CASSLGVSTGELFF. The DNA of the CDR3 is TGTGCCAGCAGCTTGGGAGTAAGCACCGGGGAGCTGTTTTTT.

This clonotype came up many times. The chain joins TRBV12-3 or TRBV12-4 to TRBJ2-1; D ambiguous. There are 12 residues in the CDR3. V shed 2 bases and J shed 8 bases, with 7 bases lying between them. The DNA for the CDR3 is TGTGCCAGCAGTTTAACGCCCCATGAGCAGTTCTTC. It specifies CASSLTPHEQFF.

The V call is TRBV27, the J call TRBJ2-2, with 13 bases lining up with TRBD2. Germline V CDR1 and CDR2: MNHEY, SMNVEV (reference sequence). This CDR3 is 18 amino acids long. Trimming at V came to 4 bases and at J to 5 bases, leaving 10 bases not matched to a gene. CDR3 bases: TGTGCCAGCAGTTCTCGGACTAGCGGGAGCCGGGAGACCGGGGAGCTGTTTTTT. Translation gives CASSSRTSGSRETGELFF.

This clonotype was recorded many times. This rearrangement joins TRBV12-3 or TRBV12-4 to TRBJ1-5; 8 positions match TRBD1. The CDR3 extends over 14 amino acids. Losses at the gene ends were 7 bases for V and 8 bases for J; bases not matched to a gene: 10. The CDR3 region has the DNA TGTGCCAGCACGACACAGGGGGGGTTCGAGCCCCAGCATTTT. Encoded protein: CASTTQGGFEPQHF.

This clonotype occurred many times. This rearrangement joins TRBV24-1 to TRBJ2-3; D might be TRBD1 (6 bases). The germline V gene has CDR1 KGHDR and CDR2 SFDVKD. The CDR3 spans 13 residues. Trimming took 8 bases from V and 1 from J, leaving 9 bases between them. The CDR3, as DNA: TGTGCCACCACGCGGACAGGCACAGATACGCAGTATTTT. Translation gives CATTRTGTDTQYF.

This clonotype showed up just a few times. CDR3 region: CASSLGQPRQFF. The CDR3 DNA sequence: TGTGCCAGCAGCTTAGGTCAACCCAGGCAGTTCTTC. V and J are TRBV11-2 and TRBJ2-1; D ambiguous. The V end lost 1 base, the J end lost 12 bases, and 10 bases lay between the germline ends. There are 12 residues in the CDR3. CDR1 SGHAT and CDR2 FQNNGV come from the germline V gene.

V is TRBV25-1 and J is TRBJ1-2, with D possibly being TRBD1 (5 bases). The CDR3 contains 12 residues. Germline V gene sequence: CDR1 MGHDK, CDR2 SYGVNS. With 9 bases removed from V and 5 bases from J, the gap between germline ends came to 13 bases. Written as DNA, the CDR3 is TGTGCCAGTTTCTCGACAGCTTATGGCTACACCTTC. It specifies CASFSTAYGYTF.

In this sample, this clonotype turned up a few times. V is TRBV6-1 and J is TRBJ2-7; D remains ambiguous. V lost 5 bases to trimming and J lost 4 bases, with 9 bases between them. The CDR3 runs 12 residues. From germline, CDR1 is MNHNS and CDR2 SASEGT. CDR3 amino acids: CASSPDLYEQYF. For the CDR3, the DNA is TGTGCCAGCAGTCCTGACCTATACGAGCAGTACTTC.

This clonotype has more than one count but fewer than ten. The chain links TRBV10-3 to TRBJ2-7; the D gene could be TRBD1 or TRBD2 (5 bases each). The germline V and J ends were trimmed by 7 bases and 5 bases, with 18 bases remaining between them. The germline V gene has CDR1 ENHRY and CDR2 SYGVKD. The CDR3 consists of 14 residues. CDR3 sequence: CAINPHGRDDEQYF. CDR3 DNA sequence: TGTGCCATCAACCCCCACGGCAGGGACGACGAGCAGTACTTC.

CDR3 DNA sequence: TGTGCCAGCAGTGAAGTTCCGGGACTAGCGGGAGAGCAGTTCTTC. It yields the protein CASSEVPGLAGEQFF. The chain employs TRBV6-4 and TRBJ2-1, with 13 bases aligning to TRBD2. This CDR3 contains 15 residues. V lost 3 bases and J lost 10; bases outside the gene matches: 6. Germline V gives CDR1 MRHNA, CDR2 SNTAGT.